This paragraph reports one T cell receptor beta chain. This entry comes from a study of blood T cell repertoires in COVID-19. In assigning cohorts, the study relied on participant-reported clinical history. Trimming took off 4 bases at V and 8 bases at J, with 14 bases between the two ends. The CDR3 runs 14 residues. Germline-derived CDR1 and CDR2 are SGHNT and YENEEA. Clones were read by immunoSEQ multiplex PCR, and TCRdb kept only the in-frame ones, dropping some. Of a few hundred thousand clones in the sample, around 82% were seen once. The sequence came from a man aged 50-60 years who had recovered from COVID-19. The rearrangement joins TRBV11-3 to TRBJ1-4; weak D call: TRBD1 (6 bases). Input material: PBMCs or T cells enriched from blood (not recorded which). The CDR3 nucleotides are TGTGCCAGCAGCTCCGGACAGTCAAGGGAAAAACTGTTTTTT. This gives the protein CASSSGQSREKLFF.